This T cell receptor beta chain was identified in a study of radiotherapy plus CTLA-4 blockade in lung cancer. Study overall: Of the patients, about 20% showed objective responses and about 30% attained disease control.

Alongside CTLA-4 blockade with ipilimumab, patients with chemo-refractory metastatic non-small-cell lung cancer received focal radiation. This clone occurred a few times. Its antigen is as yet unknown. Regarding the study as a whole: According to reports, early shifts in blood T cell clones, alongside interferon-beta, forecast response most accurately. Radiotherapy was combined with ipilimumab, and tumor-derived TCR clones then expanded in blood.

Sequenced by immunoSEQ multiplex PCR; TCRdb stores in-frame clones only, minus some. The sample lists some 37,000 clones; around 77% were seen once. This receptor was taken from a human donor with non-small cell lung cancer who had stable disease on radiotherapy plus ipilimumab. Specimen: peripheral blood, collected from a patient treated with radiotherapy plus ipilimumab.

This chain's CDR3 is CASSLYQPGSGNTIYF. For the CDR3, the DNA is TGTGCCAGCAGCTTGTATCAGCCAGGCTCTGGAAACACCATATATTTT. The chain links TRBV5-6 to TRBJ1-3; D is undetermined. This CDR3 region has 16 residues. V lost 1 base to trimming and J lost 0 bases, with 11 bases between them. Germline loops: CDR1 SGHDT, CDR2 YYEEEE.